The entry below describes one T cell receptor (beta chain). Its antigen is not known. The sample belongs to a study of OX40 agonist ivuxolimab in advanced cancers. Study details: Patients with prior anti-PD-1, anti-PD-L1 or anti-CTLA-4 therapy were eligible; approximately 37% had some. Overall study results and limits: Among patients with partial responses at 0.1-3.0 mg/kg, clonal expansion was among the lowest.

CDR1 and CDR2 (germline): MNHEY, SVGAGI. This CDR3 comprises 12 residues. The ends were cut back, 7 bases at V and 9 bases at J, with 13 bases in the middle. The table came from immunoSEQ multiplex PCR; TCRdb's copy has only in-frame clones and leaves some out. Among 60,000 or so clones listed, roughly 84% were seen once. The material sequenced was CD4+ or CD8+ T cells sorted from blood, taken in a trial of the OX40 agonist ivuxolimab. This TCR came from an adult with an advanced solid tumor such as melanoma, head and neck, liver or kidney cancer. The chain links TRBV6-5 to TRBJ2-1; possible D gene TRBD1, 6 bases. CDR3 DNA sequence: TGTGCCAGCAAACAGGGTTTCAGTGAGCAGTTCTTC. Amino acids: CASKQGFSEQFF.